What follows are 7 T cell receptor beta chains derived from one specimen sequenced in a study of technical replicates of blood from a handful of donors. Generated by immunoSEQ multiplex PCR, the TCRdb table keeps only in-frame clones and is missing some. The sample has 70,000 to 85,000 clones, about nine tenths seen once. Specimen: T cells isolated from PBMCs. These receptors all stem from a human donor in good health.

V and J are TRBV9 and TRBJ2-2; 8 bases agree with TRBD2. The V and J ends lost 2 bases and 2 bases, in that order; junction bases with no gene match: 8. CDR1 and CDR2 from the germline V gene are SGDLS and YYNGEE. The CDR3 totals 17 residues. The CDR3 nucleotides are TGTGCCAGCAGCGTTCCTCGGGAGGGCCTAAACACCGGGGAGCTGTTTTTT. As protein: CASSVPREGLNTGELFF.

This chain uses TRBV29-1 with TRBJ2-3; 10 nucleotides match TRBD2. Germline V gene lookup returns CDR1 SQVTM and CDR2 ANQGSEA. The CDR3 runs to 15 residues. Trimming at V came to 3 bases and at J to 6 bases, leaving 9 bases not matched to a gene. The CDR3 loop is CSVEPAGGPGDTQYF. CDR3 DNA sequence: TGCAGCGTTGAGCCAGCGGGAGGGCCGGGGGATACGCAGTATTTT.

The chain links TRBV6-6 to TRBJ2-7; tentative D call: TRBD2 (6 bases). The CDR3 extends over 11 amino acids. Germline V lookup: CDR1 MNHNY, CDR2 SVGAGI (reference sequence). Trimming removed 6 bases at V and 5 bases at J, with 8 bases between. CDR3 nucleotides: TGTGCCAGCAGGAGGAGGGACGAGCAGTACTTC. Amino acid sequence: CASRRRDEQYF.

The CDR3 is CASSTSGSYGYTF. The CDR3 nucleotides are TGTGCCAGTAGTACCTCCGGGAGCTATGGCTACACCTTC. This chain links TRBV19 with TRBJ1-2; no firm D call. The CDR3 loop spans 13 amino acids. In germline, CDR1 is LNHDA, CDR2 SQIVND (reference sequence). V dropped 4 bases and J dropped 4 bases, with 10 bases sitting between them.

The chain carries TRBV9 and TRBJ2-7; TRBD1 is a possible D gene (6 bases). The V and J ends lost 5 bases and 2 bases respectively, with 20 bases between them. Looked up from germline, CDR1 is SGDLS and CDR2 is YYNGEE. The CDR3 loop spans 16 amino acids. The CDR3 spells CASSAFPPRGTYEQYF. CDR3 sequence (DNA): TGTGCCAGCAGTGCATTTCCTCCGAGGGGGACCTACGAGCAGTACTTC. The variable domain in full, completed from reference TRBV9 and TRBJ2-7, reads DSGVTQTPKHLITATGQRVTLRCSPRSGDLSVYWYQQSLDQGLQFLIQYYNGEERAKGNILERFSAQQFPDLHSELNLSSLELGDSALYFCASSAFPPRGTYEQYFGPGTRLTVT.

The V call is TRBV5-1, the J call TRBJ2-1; weak D call: TRBD2 (6 bases). There are 15 residues in the CDR3. With 2 bases removed from V and 7 bases from J, the gap between germline ends came to 16 bases. CDR1 and CDR2 (germline): SGHRS, YFSETQ. The CDR3 DNA sequence: TGCGCCAGCAGCTTTTCATCCGGGACTGCTAATGAGCAGTTCTTC. Amino acid sequence: CASSFSSGTANEQFF.

The V gene is TRBV7-3, the J gene TRBJ2-5, with TRBD1 identical over 7 bases. Germline lookup yields CDR1 SGHTA and CDR2 FQGTGA. V was pared by 5 bases and J by 7 bases, with 13 bases of the junction left unmatched. The CDR3 totals 15 residues. CDR3 DNA: TGTGCCAGCAGCAGTACCCGAGGGGGCCTTAGGACCCAGTACTTC. Its protein is CASSSTRGGLRTQYF.